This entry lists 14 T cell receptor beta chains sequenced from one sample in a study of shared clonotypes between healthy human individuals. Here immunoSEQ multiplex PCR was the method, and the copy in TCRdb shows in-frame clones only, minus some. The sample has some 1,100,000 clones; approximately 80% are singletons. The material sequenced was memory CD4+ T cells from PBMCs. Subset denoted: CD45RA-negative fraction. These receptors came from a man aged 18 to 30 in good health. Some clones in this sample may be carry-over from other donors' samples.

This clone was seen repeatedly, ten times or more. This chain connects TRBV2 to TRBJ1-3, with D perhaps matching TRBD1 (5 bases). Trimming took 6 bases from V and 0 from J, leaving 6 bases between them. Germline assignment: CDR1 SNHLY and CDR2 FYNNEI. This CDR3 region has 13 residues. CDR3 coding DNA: TGTGCCAGCAGGGACAACTCTGGAAACACCATATATTTT. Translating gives CASRDNSGNTIYF.

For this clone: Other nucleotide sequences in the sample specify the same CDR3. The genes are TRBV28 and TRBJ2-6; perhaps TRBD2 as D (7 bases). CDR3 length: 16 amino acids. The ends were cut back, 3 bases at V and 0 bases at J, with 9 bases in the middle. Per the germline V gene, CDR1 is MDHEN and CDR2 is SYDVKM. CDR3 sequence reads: CASSLGGASGANVLTF. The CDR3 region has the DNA TGTGCCAGCAGTTTGGGGGGGGCCTCTGGGGCCAACGTCCTGACTTTC.

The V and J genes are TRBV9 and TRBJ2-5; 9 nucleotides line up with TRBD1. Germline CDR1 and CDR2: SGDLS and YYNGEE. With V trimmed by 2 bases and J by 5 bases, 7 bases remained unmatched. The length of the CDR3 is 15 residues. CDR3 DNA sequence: TGTGCCAGCAGCGTTTTGGGGACAGGGATGGAGACCCAGTACTTC. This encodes CASSVLGTGMETQYF. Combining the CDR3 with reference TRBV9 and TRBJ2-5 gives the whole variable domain DSGVTQTPKHLITATGQRVTLRCSPRSGDLSVYWYQQSLDQGLQFLIQYYNGEERAKGNILERFSAQQFPDLHSELNLSSLELGDSALYFCASSVLGTGMETQYFGPGTRLLVL.

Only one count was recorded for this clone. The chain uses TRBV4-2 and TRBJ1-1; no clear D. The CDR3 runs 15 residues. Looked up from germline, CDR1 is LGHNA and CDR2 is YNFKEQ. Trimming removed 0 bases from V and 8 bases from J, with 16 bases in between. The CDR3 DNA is TGTGCCAGCAGCCAAGATCCGGACGGTGGGAGAGAAGCTTTCTTT. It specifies CASSQDPDGGREAFF.

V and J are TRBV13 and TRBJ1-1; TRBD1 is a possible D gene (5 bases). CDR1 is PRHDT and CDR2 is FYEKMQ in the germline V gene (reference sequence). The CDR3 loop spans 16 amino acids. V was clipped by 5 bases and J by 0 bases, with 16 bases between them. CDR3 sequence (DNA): TGTGCCAGCAGCGCCGGGGGAAGGCGGGTGAACACTGAAGCTTTCTTT. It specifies CASSAGGRRVNTEAFF.

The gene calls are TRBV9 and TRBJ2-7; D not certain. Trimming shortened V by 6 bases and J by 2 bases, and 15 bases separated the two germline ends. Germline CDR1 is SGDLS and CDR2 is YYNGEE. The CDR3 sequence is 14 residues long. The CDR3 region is CASTKDQAAYEQYF. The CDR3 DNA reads TGTGCCAGCACAAAAGACCAGGCGGCCTACGAGCAGTACTTC. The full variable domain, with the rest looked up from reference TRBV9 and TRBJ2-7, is DSGVTQTPKHLITATGQRVTLRCSPRSGDLSVYWYQQSLDQGLQFLIQYYNGEERAKGNILERFSAQQFPDLHSELNLSSLELGDSALYFCASTKDQAAYEQYFGPGTRLTVT.

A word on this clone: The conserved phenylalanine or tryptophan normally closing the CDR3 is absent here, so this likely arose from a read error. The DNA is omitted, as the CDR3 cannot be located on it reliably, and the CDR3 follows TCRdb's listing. CDR3 loop: CASSEGGRGSLI. V usage is TRBV6-1 and J usage is TRBJ2-7; the DNA was not compared with TRBD2, the D call given in the table. Termini included, the CDR3 measures 12 amino acids. In germline, CDR1 is MNHNS, CDR2 SASEGT.

The DNA of the CDR3 is TGTGCCAGCAGCCCGGGACAGGGGGAGCGCTACACCTTC. This sequence encodes CASSPGQGERYTF. The gene calls are TRBV6-5 and TRBJ1-2; TRBD1 agrees at 11 bases. J was trimmed by 9 bases and V by 6 bases; bases with no gene match: 6. CDR1 is MNHEY, CDR2 SVGAGI, per germline. The CDR3 length is 13 residues.

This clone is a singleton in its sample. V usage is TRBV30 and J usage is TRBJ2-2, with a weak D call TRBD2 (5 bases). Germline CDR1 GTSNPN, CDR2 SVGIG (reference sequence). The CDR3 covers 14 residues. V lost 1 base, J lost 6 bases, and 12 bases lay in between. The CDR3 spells CAWSASRAAGELFF. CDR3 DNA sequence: TGTGCCTGGAGTGCTTCGCGGGCGGCCGGGGAGCTGTTTTTT.

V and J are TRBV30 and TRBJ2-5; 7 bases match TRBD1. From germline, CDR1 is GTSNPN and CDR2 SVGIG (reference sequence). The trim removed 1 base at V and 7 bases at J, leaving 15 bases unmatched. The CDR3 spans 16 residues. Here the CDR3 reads CAWSELGQRERGTQYF. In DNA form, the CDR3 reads TGTGCCTGGAGTGAGCTGGGACAGCGAGAAAGGGGGACCCAGTACTTC.

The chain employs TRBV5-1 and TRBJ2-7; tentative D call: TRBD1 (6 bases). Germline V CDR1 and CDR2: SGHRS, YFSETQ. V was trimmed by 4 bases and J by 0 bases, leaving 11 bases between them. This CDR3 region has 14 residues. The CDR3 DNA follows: TGCGCCAGCAGCCTGGGACACGTCTCCTACGAGCAGTACTTC. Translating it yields CASSLGHVSYEQYF.

The chain's CDR3 is CASSYITGPSTDTQYF. CDR3 sequence (DNA): TGTGCCAGCAGTTACATCACCGGACCGAGCACAGATACGCAGTATTTT. The chain carries TRBV6-5 and TRBJ2-3; D uncertain. Germline V lookup: CDR1 MNHEY, CDR2 SVGAGI. The CDR3 is made up of 16 amino acids. V lost 2 bases, J lost 0 bases, and 12 bases lay in between.

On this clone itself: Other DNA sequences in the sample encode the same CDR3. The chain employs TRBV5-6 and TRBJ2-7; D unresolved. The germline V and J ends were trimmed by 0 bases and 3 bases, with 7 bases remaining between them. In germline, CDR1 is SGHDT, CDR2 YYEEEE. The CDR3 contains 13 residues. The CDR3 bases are TGTGCCAGCAGCTTGGGACAAAACTACGAGCAGTACTTC. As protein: CASSLGQNYEQYF.

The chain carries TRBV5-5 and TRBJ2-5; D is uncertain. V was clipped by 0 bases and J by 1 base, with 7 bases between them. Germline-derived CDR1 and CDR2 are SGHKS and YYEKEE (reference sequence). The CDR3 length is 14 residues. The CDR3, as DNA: TGTGCCAGCAGCTTGGCGGCCGGCCAAGAGACCCAGTACTTC. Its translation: CASSLAAGQETQYF.